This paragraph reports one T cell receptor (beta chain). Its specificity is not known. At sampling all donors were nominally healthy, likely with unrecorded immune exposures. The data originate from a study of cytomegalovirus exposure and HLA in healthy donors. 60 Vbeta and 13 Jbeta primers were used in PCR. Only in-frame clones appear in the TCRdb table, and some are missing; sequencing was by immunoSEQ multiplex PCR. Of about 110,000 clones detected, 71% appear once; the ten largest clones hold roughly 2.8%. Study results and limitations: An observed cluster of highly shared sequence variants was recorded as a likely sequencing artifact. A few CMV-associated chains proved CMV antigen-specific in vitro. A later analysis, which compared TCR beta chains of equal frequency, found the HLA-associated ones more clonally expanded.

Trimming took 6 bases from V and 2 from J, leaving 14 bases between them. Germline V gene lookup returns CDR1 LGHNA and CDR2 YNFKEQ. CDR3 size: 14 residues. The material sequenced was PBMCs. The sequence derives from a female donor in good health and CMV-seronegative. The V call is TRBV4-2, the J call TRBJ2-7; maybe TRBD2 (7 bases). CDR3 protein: CASSPSGGPYEQYF. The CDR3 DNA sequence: TGTGCCAGCAGTCCCTCGGGGGGCCCCTACGAGCAGTACTTC.